Sequencing of this TCR beta chain was carried out in a study of control samples from healthy donors and cancer patients. The CDR3 length is 15 residues. Per the germline V gene, CDR1 is LGHNA and CDR2 is YSLEER. V was shortened by 0 bases and J by 7 bases, with 13 bases between the two germline ends. Profiled with immunoSEQ multiplex PCR; TCRdb holds only in-frame clones, not every one. The sample comprises roughly 120,000 clones, less than 95% of which are singletons, and about 4% rests with the top ten. The source material was blood. The rearrangement links TRBV4-3 to TRBJ2-1; a possible D gene is TRBD2 (5 bases). The receptor was isolated from a man aged 30-40 years in good health. The CDR3 nucleotides are TGCGCCAGCAGCCAAGACGCACTAGTAGGTAATGAGCAGTTCTTC. Translating it yields CASSQDALVGNEQFF.